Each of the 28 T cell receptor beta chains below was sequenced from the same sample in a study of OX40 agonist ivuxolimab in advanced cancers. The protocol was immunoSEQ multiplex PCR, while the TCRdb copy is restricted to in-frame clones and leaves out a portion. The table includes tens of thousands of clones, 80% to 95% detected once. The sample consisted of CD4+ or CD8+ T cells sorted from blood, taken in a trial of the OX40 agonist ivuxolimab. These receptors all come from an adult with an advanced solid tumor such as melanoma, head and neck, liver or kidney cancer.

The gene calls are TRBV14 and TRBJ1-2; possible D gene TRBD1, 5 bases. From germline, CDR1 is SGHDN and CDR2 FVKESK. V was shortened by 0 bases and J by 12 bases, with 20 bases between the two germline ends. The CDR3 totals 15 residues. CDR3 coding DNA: TGTGCCAGCAGCCAAGAGATGTTTCCCGCCGGGGGACACACCTTC. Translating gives CASSQEMFPAGGHTF.

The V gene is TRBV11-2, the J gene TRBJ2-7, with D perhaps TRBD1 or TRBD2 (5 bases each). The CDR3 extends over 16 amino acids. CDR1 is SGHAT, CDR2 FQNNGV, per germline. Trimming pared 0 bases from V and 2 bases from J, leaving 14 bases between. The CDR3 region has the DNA TGTGCCAGCAGCTTAGATGGGAGACAGTTACCCTACGAGCAGTACTTC. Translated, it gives CASSLDGRQLPYEQYF.

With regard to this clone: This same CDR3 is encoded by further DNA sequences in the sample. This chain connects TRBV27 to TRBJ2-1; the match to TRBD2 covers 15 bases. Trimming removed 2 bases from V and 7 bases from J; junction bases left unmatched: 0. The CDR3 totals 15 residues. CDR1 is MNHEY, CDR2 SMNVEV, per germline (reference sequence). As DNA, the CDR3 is TGTGCCAGCAGTTTAGGGACTAGCGGGGGGAATGAGCAGTTCTTC. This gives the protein CASSLGTSGGNEQFF.

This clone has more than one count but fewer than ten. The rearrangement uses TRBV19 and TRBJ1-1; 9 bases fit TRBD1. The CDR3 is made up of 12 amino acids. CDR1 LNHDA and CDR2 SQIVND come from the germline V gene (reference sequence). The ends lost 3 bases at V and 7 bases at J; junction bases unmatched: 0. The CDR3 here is CASSMGQGEAFF. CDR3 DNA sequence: TGTGCCAGTAGTATGGGACAGGGTGAAGCTTTCTTT.

CDR3 sequence: CATWTGENEQFF. CDR3 coding DNA: TGTGCCACCTGGACAGGGGAAAATGAGCAGTTCTTC. The rearrangement uses TRBV5-6 and TRBJ2-1, with 9 bases matching TRBD1. The V gene end was trimmed by 9 bases and the J gene end by 7 bases; junction bases not matched to a gene: 5. There are 12 residues in the CDR3. CDR1 and CDR2 from the germline V gene are SGHDT and YYEEEE.

The DNA of the CDR3 is TGCAGTGCTAGGACAGGGGAGGGCTACACCTTC. Amino acid sequence: CSARTGEGYTF. The V gene is TRBV20-1, the J gene TRBJ1-2; 8 bases fit TRBD1. V shed 3 bases and J 8 bases; nucleotides not matched to a gene: 2. The germline CDR1 and CDR2 sequences are DFQATT and SNEGSKA (reference sequence). The CDR3 is 11 amino acids.

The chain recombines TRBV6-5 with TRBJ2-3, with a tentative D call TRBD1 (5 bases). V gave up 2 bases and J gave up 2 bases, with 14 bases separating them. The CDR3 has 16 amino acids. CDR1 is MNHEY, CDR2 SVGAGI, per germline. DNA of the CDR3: TGTGCCAGCAGTTACCAGACAGATACTGACACAGATACGCAGTATTTT. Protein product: CASSYQTDTDTDTQYF.

The CDR3 loop is CASSLGTGASYEQYF. The DNA of the CDR3 is TGTGCCAGCAGCTTAGGGACAGGGGCTTCCTACGAGCAGTACTTC. This sequence joins TRBV11-2 and TRBJ2-7; 9 bases agree with TRBD1. The CDR3 extends over 15 amino acids. Germline lookup yields CDR1 SGHAT and CDR2 FQNNGV. The trim removed 1 base at V and 1 base at J, leaving 2 bases unmatched.

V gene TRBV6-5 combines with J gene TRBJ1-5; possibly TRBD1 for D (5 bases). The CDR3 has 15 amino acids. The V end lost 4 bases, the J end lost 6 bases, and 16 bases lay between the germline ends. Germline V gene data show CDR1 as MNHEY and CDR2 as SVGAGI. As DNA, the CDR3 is TGTGCCAGCAGTTCGTCCGGGACTCAGGGTCAGCCCCAGCATTTT. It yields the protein CASSSSGTQGQPQHF.

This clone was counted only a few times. CDR3 nucleotides: TGTGCCAGCATAAACGGGTACCAAGAGACCCAGTACTTC. Protein: CASINGYQETQYF. The chain has TRBV5-8 and TRBJ2-5; D is ambiguous. V was cut by 6 bases and J by 0 bases, with 9 bases left in between. The germline V gene encodes CDR1 SGHTS and CDR2 YDEGEE. The CDR3 runs 13 residues.

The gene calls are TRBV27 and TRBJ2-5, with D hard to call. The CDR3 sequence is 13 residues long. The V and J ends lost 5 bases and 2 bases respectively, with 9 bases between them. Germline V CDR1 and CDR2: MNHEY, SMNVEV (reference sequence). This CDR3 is CASSPQVQETQYF. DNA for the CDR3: TGTGCCAGCAGTCCCCAGGTACAAGAGACCCAGTACTTC.

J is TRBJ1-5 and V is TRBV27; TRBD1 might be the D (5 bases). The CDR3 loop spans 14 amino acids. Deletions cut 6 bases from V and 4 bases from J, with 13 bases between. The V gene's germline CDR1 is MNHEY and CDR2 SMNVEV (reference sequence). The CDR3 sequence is CASRIAGGNQPQHF. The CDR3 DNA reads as TGTGCCAGCAGGATCGCGGGGGGGAATCAGCCCCAGCATTTT.

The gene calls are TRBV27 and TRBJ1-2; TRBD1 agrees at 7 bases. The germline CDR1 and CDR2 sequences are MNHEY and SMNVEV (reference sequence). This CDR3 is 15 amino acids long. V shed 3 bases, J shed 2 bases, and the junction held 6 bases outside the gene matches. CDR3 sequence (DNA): TGTGCCAGCAGTTTCCGAGGGGGCCCAAACTATGGCTACACCTTC. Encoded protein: CASSFRGGPNYGYTF.

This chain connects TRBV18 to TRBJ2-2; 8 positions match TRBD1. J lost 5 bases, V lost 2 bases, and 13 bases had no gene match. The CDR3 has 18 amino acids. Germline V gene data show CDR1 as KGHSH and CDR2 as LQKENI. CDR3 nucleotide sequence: TGTGCCAGCTCACCAGATGAAGCCAGGGGGCTTGGGACCGGGGAGCTGTTTTTT. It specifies CASSPDEARGLGTGELFF. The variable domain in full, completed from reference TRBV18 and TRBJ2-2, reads NAGVMQNPRHLVRRRGQEARLRCSPMKGHSHVYWYRQLPEEGLKFMVYLQKENIIDESGMPKERFSAEFPKEGPSILRIQQVVRGDSAAYFCASSPDEARGLGTGELFFGEGSRLTVL.

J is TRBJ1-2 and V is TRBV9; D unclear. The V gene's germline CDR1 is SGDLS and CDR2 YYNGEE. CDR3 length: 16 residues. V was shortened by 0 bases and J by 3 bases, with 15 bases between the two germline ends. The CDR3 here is CASSVGATRLDYGYTF. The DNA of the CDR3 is TGTGCCAGCAGCGTAGGGGCCACTAGACTGGACTATGGCTACACCTTC.

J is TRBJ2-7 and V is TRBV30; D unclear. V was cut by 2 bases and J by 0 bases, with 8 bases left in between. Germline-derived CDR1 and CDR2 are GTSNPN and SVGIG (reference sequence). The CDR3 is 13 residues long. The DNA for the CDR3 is TGTGCCTGGAGTATTGCAGACTCCTACGAGCAGTACTTC. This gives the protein CAWSIADSYEQYF.

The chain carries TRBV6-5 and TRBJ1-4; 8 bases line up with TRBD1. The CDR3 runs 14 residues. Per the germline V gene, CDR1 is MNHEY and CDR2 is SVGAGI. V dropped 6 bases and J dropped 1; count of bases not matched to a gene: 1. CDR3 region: CASSTGGTNEKLFF. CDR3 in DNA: TGTGCCAGCAGCACAGGGGGAACTAATGAAAAACTGTTTTTT.

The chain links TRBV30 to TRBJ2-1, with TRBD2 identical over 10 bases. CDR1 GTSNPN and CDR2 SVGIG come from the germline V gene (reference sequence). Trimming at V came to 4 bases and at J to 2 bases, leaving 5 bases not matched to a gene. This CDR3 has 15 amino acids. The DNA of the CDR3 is TGTGCCTGGACTAGCGGGGGTTCCGCCTACAATGAGCAGTTCTTC. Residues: CAWTSGGSAYNEQFF.

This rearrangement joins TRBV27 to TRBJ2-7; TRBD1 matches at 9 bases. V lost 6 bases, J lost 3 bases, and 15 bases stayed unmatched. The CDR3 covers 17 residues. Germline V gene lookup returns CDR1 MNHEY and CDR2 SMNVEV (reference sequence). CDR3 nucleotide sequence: TGTGCCAGCAGCCGAGTTTATTGGGACAGGGAGCACTACGAGCAGTACTTC. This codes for CASSRVYWDREHYEQYF.

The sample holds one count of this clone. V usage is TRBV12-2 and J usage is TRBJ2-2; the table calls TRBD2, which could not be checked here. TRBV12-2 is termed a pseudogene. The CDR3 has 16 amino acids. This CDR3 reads CASRHPGLASTGELFF. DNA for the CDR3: TGTGCAAGTCGCCATCCGGGACTAGCTAGCACCGGGGAGCTGTTTTTT.

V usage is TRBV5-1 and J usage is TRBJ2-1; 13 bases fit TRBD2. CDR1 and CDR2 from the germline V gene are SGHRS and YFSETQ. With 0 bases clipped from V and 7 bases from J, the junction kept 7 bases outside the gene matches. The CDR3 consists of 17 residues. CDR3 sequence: CASSLGRTSGSTNEQFF. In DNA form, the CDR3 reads TGCGCCAGCAGCTTGGGCAGGACTAGCGGGAGTACGAATGAGCAGTTCTTC.

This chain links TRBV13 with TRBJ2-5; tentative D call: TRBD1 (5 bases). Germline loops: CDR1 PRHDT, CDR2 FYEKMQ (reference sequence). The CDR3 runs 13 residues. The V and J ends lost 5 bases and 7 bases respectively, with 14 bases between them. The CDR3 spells CASSPLERGTQYF. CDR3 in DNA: TGTGCCAGCAGCCCGTTGGAAAGGGGGACCCAGTACTTC.

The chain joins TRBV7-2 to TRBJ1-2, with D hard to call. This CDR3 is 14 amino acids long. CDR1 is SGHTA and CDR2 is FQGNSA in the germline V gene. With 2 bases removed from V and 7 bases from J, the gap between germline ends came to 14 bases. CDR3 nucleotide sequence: TGTGCCAGCAGCTTAAACTATCCCTCTGGTGGCTACACCTTC. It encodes CASSLNYPSGGYTF.

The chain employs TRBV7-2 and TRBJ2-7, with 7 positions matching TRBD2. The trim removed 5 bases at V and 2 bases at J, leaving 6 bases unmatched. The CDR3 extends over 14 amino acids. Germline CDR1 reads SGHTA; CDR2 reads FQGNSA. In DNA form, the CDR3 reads TGTGCCAGCAGCGCCGGGGACTATCCCTACGAGCAGTACTTC. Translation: CASSAGDYPYEQYF.

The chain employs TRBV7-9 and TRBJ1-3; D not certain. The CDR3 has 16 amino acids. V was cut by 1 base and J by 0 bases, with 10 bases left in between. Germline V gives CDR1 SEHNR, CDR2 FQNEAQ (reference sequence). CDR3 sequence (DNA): TGTGCCAGCAGCTTAGGGCAGGCATTCTCTGGAAACACCATATATTTT. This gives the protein CASSLGQAFSGNTIYF.

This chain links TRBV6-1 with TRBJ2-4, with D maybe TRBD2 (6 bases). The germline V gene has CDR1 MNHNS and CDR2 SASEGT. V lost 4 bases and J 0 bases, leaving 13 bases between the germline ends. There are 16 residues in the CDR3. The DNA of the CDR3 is TGTGCCAGCAGTGGGGACTTCAGGAAAGCCAAAAACATTCAGTACTTC. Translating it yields CASSGDFRKAKNIQYF.

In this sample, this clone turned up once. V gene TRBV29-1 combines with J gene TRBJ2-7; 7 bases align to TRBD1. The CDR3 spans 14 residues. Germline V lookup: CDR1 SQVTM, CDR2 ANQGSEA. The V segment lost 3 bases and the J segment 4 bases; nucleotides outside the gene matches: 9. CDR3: CSVEFPGQSYEQYF. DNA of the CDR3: TGCAGCGTTGAGTTTCCGGGACAGAGTTACGAGCAGTACTTC.

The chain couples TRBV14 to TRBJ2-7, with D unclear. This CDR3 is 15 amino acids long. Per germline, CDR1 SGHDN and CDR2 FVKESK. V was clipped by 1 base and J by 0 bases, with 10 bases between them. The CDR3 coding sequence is TGTGCCAGCAGCCAAGTCGCGTCCTACTCCTACGAGCAGTACTTC. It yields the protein CASSQVASYSYEQYF.